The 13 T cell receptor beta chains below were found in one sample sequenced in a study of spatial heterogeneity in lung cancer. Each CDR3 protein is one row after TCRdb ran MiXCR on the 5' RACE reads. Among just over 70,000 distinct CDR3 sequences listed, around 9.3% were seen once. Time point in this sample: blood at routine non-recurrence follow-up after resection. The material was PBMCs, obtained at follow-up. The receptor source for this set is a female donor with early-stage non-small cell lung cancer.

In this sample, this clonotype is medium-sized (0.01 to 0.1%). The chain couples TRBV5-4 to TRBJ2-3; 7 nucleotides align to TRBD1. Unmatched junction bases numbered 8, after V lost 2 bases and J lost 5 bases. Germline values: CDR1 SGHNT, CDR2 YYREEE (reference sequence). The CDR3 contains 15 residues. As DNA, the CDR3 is TGTGCCAGCAGCTTTTGGGACAGCCGGAAAGATACGCAGTATTTT. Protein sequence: CASSFWDSRKDTQYF. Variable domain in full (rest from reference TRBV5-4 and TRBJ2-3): ETGVTQSPTHLIKTRGQQVTLRCSSQSGHNTVSWYQQALGQGPQFIFQYYREEENGRGNFPPRFSGLQFPNYSSELNVNALELDDSALYLCASSFWDSRKDTQYFGPGTRLTVL.

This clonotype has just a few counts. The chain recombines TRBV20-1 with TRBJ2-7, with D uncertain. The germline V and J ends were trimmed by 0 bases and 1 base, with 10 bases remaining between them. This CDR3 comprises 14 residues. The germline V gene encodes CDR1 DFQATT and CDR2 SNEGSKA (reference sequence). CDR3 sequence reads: CSARDQFGSYEQYF. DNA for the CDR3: TGCAGTGCTAGAGACCAGTTCGGGTCCTACGAGCAGTACTTC.

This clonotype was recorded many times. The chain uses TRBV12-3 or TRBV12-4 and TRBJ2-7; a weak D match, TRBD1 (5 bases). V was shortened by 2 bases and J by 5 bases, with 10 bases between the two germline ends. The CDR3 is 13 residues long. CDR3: CASSLSAGNEQYF. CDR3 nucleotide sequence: TGTGCCAGCAGTTTATCGGCAGGGAACGAGCAGTACTTC.

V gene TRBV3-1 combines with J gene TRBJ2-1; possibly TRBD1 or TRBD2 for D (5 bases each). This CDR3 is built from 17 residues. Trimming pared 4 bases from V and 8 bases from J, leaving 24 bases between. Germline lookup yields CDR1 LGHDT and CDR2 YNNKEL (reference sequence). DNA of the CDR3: TGTGCCAGCAGCCGCCTAGCCCAGGGAAGGAGGACCGATGAGCAGTTCTTC. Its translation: CASSRLAQGRRTDEQFF.

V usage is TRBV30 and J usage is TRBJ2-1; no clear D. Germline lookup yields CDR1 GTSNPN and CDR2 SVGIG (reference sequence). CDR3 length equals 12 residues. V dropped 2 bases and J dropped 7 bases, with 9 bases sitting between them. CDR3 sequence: CAWSTGRNEQFF. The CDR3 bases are TGTGCCTGGAGTACGGGTCGGAATGAGCAGTTCTTC.

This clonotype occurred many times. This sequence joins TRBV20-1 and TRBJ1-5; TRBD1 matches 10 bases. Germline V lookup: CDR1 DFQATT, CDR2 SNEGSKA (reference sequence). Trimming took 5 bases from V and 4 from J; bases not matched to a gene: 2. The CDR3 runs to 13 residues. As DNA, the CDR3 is TGCAGTGCTCCGGGACAGGGGAATCAGCCCCAGCATTTT. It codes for CSAPGQGNQPQHF.

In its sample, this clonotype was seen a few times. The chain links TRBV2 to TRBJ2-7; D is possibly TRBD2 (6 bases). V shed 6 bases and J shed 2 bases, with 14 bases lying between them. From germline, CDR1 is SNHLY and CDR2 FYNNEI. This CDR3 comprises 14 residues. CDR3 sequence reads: CASRQSGAPYEQYF. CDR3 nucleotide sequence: TGTGCCAGCAGGCAATCGGGAGCCCCCTACGAGCAGTACTTC.

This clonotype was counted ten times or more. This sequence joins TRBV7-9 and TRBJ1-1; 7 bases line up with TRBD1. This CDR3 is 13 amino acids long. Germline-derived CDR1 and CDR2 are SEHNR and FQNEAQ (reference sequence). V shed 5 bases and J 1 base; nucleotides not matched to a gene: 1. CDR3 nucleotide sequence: TGTGCCAGCAGCCGGACAGGGAACACTGAAGCTTTCTTT. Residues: CASSRTGNTEAFF.

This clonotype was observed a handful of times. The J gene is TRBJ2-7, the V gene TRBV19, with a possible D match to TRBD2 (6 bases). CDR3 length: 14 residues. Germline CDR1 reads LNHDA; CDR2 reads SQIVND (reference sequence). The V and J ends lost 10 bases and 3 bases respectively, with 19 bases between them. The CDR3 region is CANPIGGKDYEQYF. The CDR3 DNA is TGTGCCAACCCTATTGGGGGGAAGGACTACGAGCAGTACTTC.

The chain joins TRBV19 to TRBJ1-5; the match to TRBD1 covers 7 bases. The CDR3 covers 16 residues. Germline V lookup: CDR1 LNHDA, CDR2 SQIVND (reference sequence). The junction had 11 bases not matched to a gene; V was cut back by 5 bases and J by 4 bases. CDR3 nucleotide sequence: TGTGCCAGTAGTCCAAGGCAGGGGGTTGTTAATCAGCCCCAGCATTTT. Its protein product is CASSPRQGVVNQPQHF.

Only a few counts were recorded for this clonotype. This CDR3 reads CSVGGRENSYNEQFF. The CDR3 DNA follows: TGCAGCGTTGGGGGCAGGGAAAACTCCTACAATGAGCAGTTCTTC. The gene calls are TRBV29-1 and TRBJ2-1; TRBD1 is a possible D gene (5 bases). Germline assignment: CDR1 SQVTM and CDR2 ANQGSEA. The CDR3 is 15 residues long. The V gene lost 4 bases and the J gene lost 0 bases, with 13 bases spanning the gap.

CDR3 nucleotide sequence: TGTGCCTGGACAAGACTAGCGGGATCCACAGATACGCAGTATTTT. Protein: CAWTRLAGSTDTQYF. V and J are TRBV30 and TRBJ2-3; 11 bases are shared with TRBD2. The ends lost 4 bases at V and 2 bases at J; junction bases unmatched: 5. The germline V gene encodes CDR1 GTSNPN and CDR2 SVGIG (reference sequence). The length of the CDR3 is 15 residues.

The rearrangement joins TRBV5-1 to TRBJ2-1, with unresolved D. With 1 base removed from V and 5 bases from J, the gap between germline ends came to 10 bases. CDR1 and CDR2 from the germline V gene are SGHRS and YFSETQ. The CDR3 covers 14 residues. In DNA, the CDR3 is TGCGCCAGCAGCTTGTCAACTTCCAACAATGAGCAGTTCTTC. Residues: CASSLSTSNNEQFF. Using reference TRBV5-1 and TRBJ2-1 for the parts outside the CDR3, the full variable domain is KAGVTQTPRYLIKTRGQQVTLSCSPISGHRSVSWYQQTPGQGLQFLFEYFSETQRNKGNFPGRFSGRQFSNSRSEMNVSTLELGDSALYLCASSLSTSNNEQFFGPGTRLTVL.